This TCR beta chain was retrieved from a study of post-analysis software for immune sequencing data. General study results and limits: When patients were compared with controls, roughly five TRBV segments were more frequent, TRBV5-6, TRBV5-1 and TRBV20-1 among them.

cDNA libraries of TCR beta carried unique molecular identifiers. TCRdb re-derived calls from the PCR reads in MiXCR, one entry per CDR3 protein. The table includes fewer than 700,000 distinct CDR3 sequences, about 44% detected once. This clonotype was detected a few times. Antigen: not known. Per the germline V gene, CDR1 is SGHDT and CDR2 is YYEEEE. This CDR3 region has 16 residues. The V and J ends lost 3 bases and 4 bases respectively, with 19 bases between them. The rearrangement joins TRBV5-6 to TRBJ1-2; tentative D call: TRBD1 (6 bases). Material for sequencing was blood. The sequence came from a girl aged 5 to 17 with multiple sclerosis. CDR3 sequence (DNA): TGTGCCAGCAGCTCCTACCGTAGGGGGGAGATCTATGGCTACACCTTC. Translated, it gives CASSSYRRGEIYGYTF.